This TCR beta chain was captured in a study of T cell responses to AZD1222 COVID-19 vaccine (dated by TCRdb to the early 2020s). Regarding the research as a whole: TCR sequencing was performed for approximately 240 trial participants, of whom about 200 were given two doses of AZD1222 and some 26 were given two doses of MenACWY control vaccine. Trial participants were enrolled by age into subgroups of 18-55, 56-69 and 70-plus years, and roughly 150, 30 and 60 TCR-sequenced participants, respectively, were included in these subgroups.

Worth noting for this clone: Its antigen specificity is not known. No base qualities exist here, and no much larger clone lies one base off it.

The label giving this sample's time point can be read as: about 28 days (+/-7) after the second vaccine dose. AZD1222 recipients given second doses at about 4 weeks or at about 12 weeks were pooled, since spike-specific TCR depth and breadth were not found to differ between the two schedules. Samples from vaccinated people were obtained from the UK trials COV001 and COV002, which included a single-blind randomized controlled phase 2/3 trial of AZD1222 (ChAdOx1 nCoV-19) in healthy adults. For TCRbeta chain sequencing, PBMC samples from trial participants were taken at day 0 and at day 28 after the second dose. Results and caveats for the whole study, not just this receptor: The 56-69-year group was small, and its depth increase did not reach significance, likely because of low power. Participants were mostly white British, with more females than males. The authors suggested clonal diversity may have been underestimated. Epitopes outside the regions mutated in the B.1.351 and B.1.1.7 variants were reportedly recognized by nearly half of the unique spike-specific TCRs. Spike-specific TCR breadth and depth rose significantly after two AZD1222 doses compared with day 0 and with MenACWY recipients. Conclusions about previously exposed vaccinees are limited, since just five or six AZD1222 recipients were seropositive for SARS-CoV-2 at baseline. Because no day 14 peak-response samples were available, the repertoires could be characterized only after the peak T cell response. The whole spike protein was spanned by vaccine-associated CD4 TCRs, and dominant responses were seen in regions 160-218 and 743-854.

The CDR3 regions of human TCRbeta chains were analyzed by immunosequencing. Regarding the original processing steps: Repertoire TCRs were checked for matches against a reference library of SARS-CoV-2-specific TCRs that had been generated using the MIRA antigen-specificity platform. Breadth was defined as the fraction of unique TCRs that were SARS-CoV-2-associated, and depth was defined as the fraction of total T cells that were SARS-CoV-2-associated. Using the MIRA data, each spike-specific TCR was mapped to the spike region that the TCR reacts to and placed in a CD4 or CD8 class. Log10-transformed breadth and depth values were compared by one-way ANOVA with Sidak's multiple comparisons tests. TCRdb retrieved this table from immuneACCESS and kept in-frame rearrangements only. Not all clones are present; in checked studies, unresolved V genes account for under half, and no reason is known for the remainder. V and J calls plus clone size are reproduced from that table; the DNA served to infer D and trimming. In this sample the table shows roughly 150,000 clones, about 89% of which occur a single time. The ten biggest clones cover under 1.5% of the sample.

The CDR3 measures 13 amino acids from cysteine to phenylalanine. Only the CDR3 portion is preserved as DNA: 39 bases, with reading frame beginning at the first base. CDR1 MNHEY and CDR2 SVGAGI are derived from the germline V gene. V loses 7 bases at its end and J loses 5 bases; junction bases beyond the gene matches: 5. The sequences come from peripheral blood, collected 28 days after the second AZD1222 dose. The rearranged segments are TRBV6-5 and TRBJ2-5, and 9 junction bases match TRBD1. The sequence came from an adult who received the AZD1222 COVID-19 vaccine. The CDR3 has the sequence CASNRDRDETQYF. The DNA is as follows: TGTGCCAGCAACAGGGACAGGGATGAGACCCAGTACTTC.